This entry describes one T cell receptor beta chain. The record originates from a study of T cell changes during pregnancy in multiple sclerosis. Method: immunoSEQ multiplex PCR; TCRdb's copy keeps in-frame clones and lacks some. The sample contains tens of thousands of clones, approximately 92% of which appear only once. CDR3 size: 14 residues. V lost 0 bases, J lost 7 bases, and 10 bases lay in between. CDR1 is MRHNA, CDR2 SNTAGT, per germline. This TCR derives from a female donor with multiple sclerosis, enrolled in a pregnancy study. The J gene is TRBJ2-1, the V gene TRBV6-4; possibly TRBD2 for D (6 bases). Source: peripheral blood, taken in the second trimester of pregnancy. CDR3 residues: CASSDSSGGNEQFF. The CDR3 DNA reads TGTGCCAGCAGTGACTCGAGCGGAGGGAATGAGCAGTTCTTC.